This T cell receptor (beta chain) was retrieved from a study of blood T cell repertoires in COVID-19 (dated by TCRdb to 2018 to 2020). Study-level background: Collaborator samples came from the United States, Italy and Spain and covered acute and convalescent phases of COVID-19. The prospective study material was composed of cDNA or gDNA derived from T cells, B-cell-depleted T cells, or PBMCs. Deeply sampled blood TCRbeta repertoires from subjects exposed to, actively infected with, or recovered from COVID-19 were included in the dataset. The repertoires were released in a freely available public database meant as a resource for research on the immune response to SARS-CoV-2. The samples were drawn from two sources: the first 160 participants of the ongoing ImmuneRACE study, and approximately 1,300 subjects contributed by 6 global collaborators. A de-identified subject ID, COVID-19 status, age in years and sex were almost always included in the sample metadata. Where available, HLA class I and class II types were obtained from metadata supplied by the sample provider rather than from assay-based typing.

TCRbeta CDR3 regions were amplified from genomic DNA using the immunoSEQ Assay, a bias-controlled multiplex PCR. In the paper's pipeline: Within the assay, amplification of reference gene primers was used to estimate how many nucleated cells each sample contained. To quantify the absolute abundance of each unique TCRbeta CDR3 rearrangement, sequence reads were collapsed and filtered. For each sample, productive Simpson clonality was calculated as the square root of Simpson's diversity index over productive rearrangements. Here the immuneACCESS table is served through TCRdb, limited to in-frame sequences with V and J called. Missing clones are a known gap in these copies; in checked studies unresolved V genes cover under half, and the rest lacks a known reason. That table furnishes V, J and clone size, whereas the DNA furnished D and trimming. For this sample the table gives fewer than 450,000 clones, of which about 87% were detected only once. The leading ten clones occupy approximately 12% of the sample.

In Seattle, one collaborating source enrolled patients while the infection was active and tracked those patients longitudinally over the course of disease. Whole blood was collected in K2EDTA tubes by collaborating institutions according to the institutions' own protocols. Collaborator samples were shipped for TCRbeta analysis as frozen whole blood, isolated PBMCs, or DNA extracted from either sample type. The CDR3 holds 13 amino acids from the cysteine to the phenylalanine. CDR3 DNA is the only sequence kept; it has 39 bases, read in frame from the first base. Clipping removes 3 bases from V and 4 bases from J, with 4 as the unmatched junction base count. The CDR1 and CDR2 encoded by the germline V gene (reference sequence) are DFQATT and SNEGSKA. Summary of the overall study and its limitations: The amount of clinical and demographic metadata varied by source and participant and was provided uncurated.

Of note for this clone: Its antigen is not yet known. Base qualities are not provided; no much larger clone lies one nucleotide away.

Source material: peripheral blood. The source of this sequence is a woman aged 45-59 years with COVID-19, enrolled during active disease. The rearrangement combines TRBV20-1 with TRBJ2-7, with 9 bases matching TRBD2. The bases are TGCAGTGCTAGTGTAGCGGGGGAATACGAGCAGTACTTC. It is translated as CSASVAGEYEQYF.